This T cell receptor (beta chain) was recovered during a study of blood T cell repertoires in COVID-19. Study details: Sources were T cells, B-cell-depleted T cells, or PBMCs; the material itself was cDNA or gDNA.

Methods used by the authors: Estimated nucleated cell counts came from reference gene primer amplification. Only in-frame clones appear in the TCRdb table, and some are missing; sequencing was by immunoSEQ multiplex PCR. Clonal size and the V and J genes are those of that table, whereas D and trimming came from the DNA. The sample consists of tens of thousands of clones, 80% to 90% of them appearing once. The TCR was taken from a man between 60 and 75 years old with acute or convalescent COVID-19. Sequenced: peripheral blood.

This chain's CDR3 is CASGEGRNQPQHF. The CDR3 DNA reads TGTGCCAGCGGGGAGGGGCGGAATCAGCCCCAGCATTTT. V gene TRBV2 combines with J gene TRBJ1-5; D perhaps matches TRBD1 (5 bases). V was cut by 8 bases and J by 4 bases, with 12 bases left in between. Germline V gene lookup returns CDR1 SNHLY and CDR2 FYNNEI. The CDR3 loop spans 13 amino acids.